A single sample is the source of the 32 T cell receptor beta chains below, sequenced in a study of T cell responses to AZD1222 COVID-19 vaccine (dated by TCRdb to the early 2020s). Library creation used the immunoSEQ multiplex PCR assay. TCRdb mirrors the immuneACCESS table, restricted to in-frame sequences. Some clones are absent from its copies; in checked studies, under half trace to an unresolved V gene, and the reason for the others is unknown. The sample table records over 150,000 clones; about nine tenths of these occur just once. The ten largest clones take up about 2.8% of the sample. This sample's time point label indicates: baseline before first vaccination. The source was peripheral blood, collected on day 0 of AZD1222 vaccination. All receptors derive from an adult in good health.

The chain links TRBV12-3 or TRBV12-4 to TRBJ1-2; 9 bases agree with TRBD1. V shed 6 bases and J 4 bases; nucleotides not matched to a gene: 3. The CDR3 runs 13 residues. As DNA, the CDR3 is TGTGCCAGCAGGGGGACAGGGTTCTATGGCTACACCTTC. This gives the protein CASRGTGFYGYTF.

This CDR3 is CSVVGQGGSYEQYF. The CDR3 region has the DNA TGCAGCGTTGTAGGGCAGGGCGGCTCCTACGAGCAGTACTTC. This chain connects TRBV29-1 to TRBJ2-7; D is perhaps TRBD1 (5 bases). From germline, CDR1 is SQVTM and CDR2 ANQGSEA. V lost 4 bases, J lost 0 bases, and 13 bases lay in between. The CDR3 is 14 residues long.

In this sample, this clone turned up once. The rearrangement links TRBV9 to TRBJ1-5; D is undetermined. This CDR3 has 16 residues. Germline CDR1 reads SGDLS; CDR2 reads YYNGEE. V lost 0 bases and J 6 bases, leaving 16 bases between the germline ends. This CDR3 reads CASSVGTDHSTQPQHF. The CDR3, as DNA: TGTGCCAGCAGCGTAGGTACGGACCATTCGACTCAGCCCCAGCATTTT.

This clone occurred a few times. This chain uses TRBV7-3 with TRBJ2-2; 9 bases fit TRBD2. The V gene's germline CDR1 is SGHTA and CDR2 FQGTGA. J was trimmed by 6 bases and V by 5 bases; bases with no gene match: 10. The CDR3 runs to 16 residues. The CDR3 DNA reads TGTGCCAGCAGCCAGGGGTCTAGCGGGGAACCCGGGGAGCTGTTTTTT. This gives the protein CASSQGSSGEPGELFF.

CDR3 in amino acids: CASKDRSSYNEQFF. The CDR3 DNA is TGTGCCAGCAAGGACCGAAGCTCCTACAATGAGCAGTTCTTC. The V and J genes are TRBV2 and TRBJ2-1; D is uncertain. This CDR3 is built from 14 residues. The V and J ends lost 7 bases and 0 bases respectively, with 10 bases between them. In germline, CDR1 is SNHLY, CDR2 FYNNEI. Together with reference TRBV2 and TRBJ2-1, the CDR3 gives the full variable domain: EPEVTQTPSHQVTQMGQEVILRCVPISNHLYFYWYRQILGQKVEFLVSFYNNEISEKSEIFDDQFSVERPDGSNFTLKIRSTKLEDSAMYFCASKDRSSYNEQFFGPGTRLTVL.

The chain couples TRBV7-2 to TRBJ1-6; 8 positions agree with TRBD1. With 5 bases clipped from V and 8 bases from J, the junction kept 8 bases outside the gene matches. The CDR3 is 15 amino acids. From germline, CDR1 is SGHTA and CDR2 FQGNSA. CDR3 in DNA: TGTGCCAGCAGCCCAGACAGGGGCGCATATTCACCCCTCCACTTT. This encodes CASSPDRGAYSPLHF.

The chain is built from TRBV13 and TRBJ2-3; D is unclear. The CDR3 runs 14 residues. V lost 0 bases to trimming and J lost 0 bases, with 4 bases between them. CDR1 PRHDT and CDR2 FYEKMQ come from the germline V gene (reference sequence). The CDR3 DNA sequence: TGTGCCAGCAGCTTAGGGGTTAGCACAGATACGCAGTATTTT. It encodes CASSLGVSTDTQYF.

The CDR3: CASTRDRASPLHF. In nucleotides, the CDR3 is TGTGCCAGCACTAGGGACAGGGCGTCACCCCTCCACTTT. The gene calls are TRBV12-3 or TRBV12-4 and TRBJ1-6; 9 nucleotides align to TRBD1. This CDR3 is 13 amino acids long. The V gene end was trimmed by 7 bases and the J gene end by 10 bases; junction bases not matched to a gene: 5.

V is TRBV4-3 and J is TRBJ2-3; 7 bases agree with TRBD2. The CDR3 has 16 residues. Looked up from germline, CDR1 is LGHNA and CDR2 is YSLEER. Trimming removed 0 bases from V and 5 bases from J; junction bases left unmatched: 8. The DNA of the CDR3 is TGCGCCAGCAGCCAAGAGGGGGTTCGCGGGGGAGATACGCAGTATTTT. It specifies CASSQEGVRGGDTQYF.

The J gene is TRBJ2-7, the V gene TRBV29-1; D is perhaps TRBD2 (5 bases). V was shortened by 6 bases and J by 9 bases, with 15 bases between the two germline ends. Germline V gives CDR1 SQVTM, CDR2 ANQGSEA. The CDR3 runs 11 residues. The DNA for the CDR3 is TGCAGCGTCCCTTACAGTGGAGGGCAGTACTTC. Amino acid sequence: CSVPYSGGQYF.

V and J are TRBV27 and TRBJ1-6, with 10 nucleotides matching TRBD1. Germline V lookup: CDR1 MNHEY, CDR2 SMNVEV (reference sequence). The CDR3 has 14 amino acids. Trimming at V came to 5 bases and at J to 9 bases, leaving 4 bases not matched to a gene. The CDR3 region is CASSKTGGISPLHF. CDR3 in DNA: TGTGCCAGCAGTAAGACAGGGGGCATTTCACCCCTCCACTTT.

The J gene is TRBJ2-5, the V gene TRBV21-1; the table's D call, TRBD2, was not checked against the DNA. TRBV21-1 is flagged as a pseudogene. The CDR3 loop spans 12 amino acids. The CDR3 loop reads CASSTYQETQYF. Here the CDR3 DNA reads TGTGCCAGCAGCACGTACCAAGAGACCCAGTACTTC.

CDR3 sequence: CASSIAEGIANQPQHF. CDR3 DNA: TGTGCCAGTAGTATAGCCGAGGGTATAGCAAATCAGCCCCAGCATTTT. The J gene is TRBJ1-5, the V gene TRBV19, with no clear D. Trimming removed 1 base at V and 4 bases at J, with 14 bases between. This CDR3 comprises 16 residues. Germline V gene sequence: CDR1 LNHDA, CDR2 SQIVND (reference sequence).

This chain links TRBV10-3 with TRBJ2-1; D may be TRBD2 (6 bases). Germline lookup yields CDR1 ENHRY and CDR2 SYGVKD. CDR3 length equals 15 residues. The ends were cut back, 3 bases at V and 7 bases at J, with 16 bases in the middle. The CDR3 is CAISDPRGSGNEQFF. DNA for the CDR3: TGTGCCATCAGTGACCCGCGGGGTAGCGGAAATGAGCAGTTCTTC.

This sequence joins TRBV4-2 and TRBJ2-5, with D perhaps TRBD2 (6 bases). CDR3 size: 11 residues. Between the trimmed V and J ends, which lost 4 bases and 7 bases, there was a span of 7 bases. CDR1 and CDR2 (germline): LGHNA, YNFKEQ. CDR3 region: CASSPGVTQYF. In DNA form, the CDR3 reads TGTGCCAGCAGCCCGGGAGTGACCCAGTACTTC.

The chain is built from TRBV5-6 and TRBJ2-7; D gene uncertain. CDR1 and CDR2 (germline): SGHDT, YYEEEE. V lost 1 base and J lost 6, with 8 bases in between. The CDR3 runs 12 residues. The DNA for the CDR3 is TGTGCCAGCAGCTTGCTAACTGTCGAGCAGTACTTC. Encoded protein: CASSLLTVEQYF.

This chain uses TRBV10-3 with TRBJ2-1; D might be TRBD1 (6 bases). The ends were cut back, 3 bases at V and 3 bases at J, with 12 bases in the middle. Per the germline V gene, CDR1 is ENHRY and CDR2 is SYGVKD. There are 15 residues in the CDR3. CDR3 DNA: TGTGCCATCAGTGAAGACAGGAGAATCTACAATGAGCAGTTCTTC. Translating it yields CAISEDRRIYNEQFF.

To note about this clone: This probably arose from a read error, given a far larger clone one base away. This chain joins TRBV5-5 and TRBJ1-2, with TRBD1 matching over 7 bases. V was pared by 0 bases and J by 7 bases, with 0 bases of the junction left unmatched. Germline CDR1 is SGHKS and CDR2 is YYEKEE (reference sequence). This CDR3 contains 12 residues. The CDR3 region is CASSLDRGGYTF. Written as DNA, the CDR3 is TGTGCCAGCAGCTTGGACAGGGGTGGCTACACCTTC.

The rearrangement links TRBV2 to TRBJ2-3; D perhaps matches TRBD2 (6 bases). This CDR3 is built from 14 residues. The germline CDR1 and CDR2 sequences are SNHLY and FYNNEI. With 6 bases removed from V and 1 base from J, the gap between germline ends came to 11 bases. The CDR3 DNA reads as TGTGCCAGCAGGGCGCGCGGGGGCACAGATACGCAGTATTTT. This translates into CASRARGGTDTQYF.

The chain's CDR3 is CAWRRRGVPNEQYF. CDR3 nucleotide sequence: TGTGCCTGGAGAAGGCGGGGGGTTCCTAACGAGCAGTACTTC. The V gene is TRBV30, the J gene TRBJ2-7; TRBD2 aligns across 8 bases. The germline V gene has CDR1 GTSNPN and CDR2 SVGIG (reference sequence). The CDR3 consists of 14 residues. After removal of 3 bases from V and 5 bases from J, the junction contained 9 bases not matched to a gene.

This rearrangement joins TRBV27 to TRBJ2-3; TRBD2 agrees at 11 bases. The V gene end was trimmed by 3 bases and the J gene end by 5 bases; junction bases not matched to a gene: 13. The CDR3 is 18 residues long. The germline V gene has CDR1 MNHEY and CDR2 SMNVEV (reference sequence). CDR3 residues: CASSFLAGGGSLVDTQYF. The CDR3 nucleotides are TGTGCCAGCAGTTTCTTAGCGGGGGGGGGATCGCTGGTAGATACGCAGTATTTT.

V and J are TRBV2 and TRBJ2-4, with no clear D. The CDR3 runs 12 residues. V lost 7 bases, J lost 8 bases, and 12 bases lay in between. The V gene's germline CDR1 is SNHLY and CDR2 FYNNEI. CDR3 amino acids: CASTRTLDIQYF. CDR3 nucleotides: TGTGCCAGCACCAGGACCCTTGACATTCAGTACTTC.

J is TRBJ2-3 and V is TRBV11-2; D may be TRBD1 (5 bases). The length of the CDR3 is 16 residues. V was clipped by 2 bases and J by 1 base, with 13 bases between them. CDR1 is SGHAT and CDR2 is FQNNGV in the germline V gene. The CDR3 nucleotides are TGTGCCAGCAGCTTAATTGGGGCTGGTGGCACAGATACGCAGTATTTT. Residues: CASSLIGAGGTDTQYF.

This chain uses TRBV18 with TRBJ1-5; tentative D call: TRBD1 (6 bases). The CDR3 consists of 14 residues. Germline V gives CDR1 KGHSH, CDR2 LQKENI. Trimming stripped 6 bases from V and 6 bases from J, with 15 bases between. The CDR3 protein is CASSGGGVGQPQHF. The CDR3 bases are TGTGCCAGCTCTGGGGGGGGCGTAGGTCAGCCCCAGCATTTT.

CDR3 bases: TGTGCCAGTAGTCCCCCCGACAGCCACAATCAGCCCCAGCATTTT. Amino acid sequence: CASSPPDSHNQPQHF. The chain has TRBV19 and TRBJ1-5; a weak D match, TRBD1 (5 bases). Looked up from germline, CDR1 is LNHDA and CDR2 is SQIVND (reference sequence). The V end was cut by 5 bases, the J end by 3 bases, with 14 bases between. The CDR3 consists of 15 residues.

The chain is built from TRBV4-2 and TRBJ2-7, with TRBD2 matching 8 bases. From germline, CDR1 is LGHNA and CDR2 YNFKEQ. The CDR3 runs 16 residues. V trimming: 0 bases; J trimming: 3 bases; junction bases outside the gene matches: 7. The CDR3 DNA is TGTGCCAGCAGCCAAGATCGAGCGGGGGCCTACTACGAGCAGTACTTC. This translates into CASSQDRAGAYYEQYF.

V usage is TRBV4-2 and J usage is TRBJ2-2; either TRBD1 or TRBD2 may fit D (5 bases each). Germline V gene data show CDR1 as LGHNA and CDR2 as YNFKEQ. V gave up 3 bases and J gave up 4 bases, with 9 bases separating them. The length of the CDR3 is 14 residues. The CDR3 region is CASSQRGGTGELFF. Here the CDR3 DNA reads TGTGCCAGCAGCCAGAGGGGTGGCACCGGGGAGCTGTTTTTT.

The rearrangement uses TRBV27 and TRBJ1-1; perhaps TRBD1 as D (6 bases). Trimming left V 1 base short and J 2 bases short, with 17 bases between. This CDR3 contains 17 residues. The germline CDR1 and CDR2 sequences are MNHEY and SMNVEV (reference sequence). The CDR3 nucleotides read TGTGCCAGCAGTTTATACCAGTCCAGGGGCTCCAACACTGAAGCTTTCTTT. Translated: CASSLYQSRGSNTEAFF.

The V call is TRBV19, the J call TRBJ2-5, with D tentatively TRBD2 (6 bases). CDR1 is LNHDA and CDR2 is SQIVND in the germline V gene (reference sequence). The CDR3 has 14 amino acids. V was clipped by 5 bases and J by 6 bases, with 16 bases between them. In nucleotides, the CDR3 is TGTGCCAGTAGTCCCGGAGGGTCTGGAAAGACCCAGTACTTC. Translated: CASSPGGSGKTQYF.

A word on this clone: Other DNA sequences in this sample translate to the same CDR3. This rearrangement joins TRBV3-1 (or the pseudogene TRBV3-2) to TRBJ2-5; D may be TRBD1 or TRBD2 (5 bases each). Trimming cost V 0 bases and J 5 bases, with 19 bases left between them. The length of the CDR3 is 17 residues. The V gene's germline CDR1 is LGHDT and CDR2 YNNKEL (reference sequence). The CDR3 DNA is TGTGCCAGCAGCCAAGATTTGAGGGGCCTGGGGCGGGAGACCCAGTACTTC. This sequence encodes CASSQDLRGLGRETQYF.

CDR3 in amino acids: CASSQFGLAGDTDTQYF. The CDR3, as DNA: TGTGCCAGCAGCCAATTCGGGTTAGCGGGGGACACAGATACGCAGTATTTT. The V gene is TRBV3-1 (or the pseudogene TRBV3-2), the J gene TRBJ2-3; 9 nucleotides agree with TRBD2. The CDR3 loop spans 17 amino acids. Germline V CDR1 and CDR2: LGHDT, YNNKEL (reference sequence). V trimming: 2 bases; J trimming: 2 bases; junction bases outside the gene matches: 8.

The J gene is TRBJ1-2, the V gene TRBV9; 8 nucleotides line up with TRBD1. With V trimmed by 7 bases and J by 10 bases, 9 bases remained unmatched. The CDR3 runs 12 residues. Germline V gives CDR1 SGDLS, CDR2 YYNGEE. The CDR3 is CASGKQGASYTF. The CDR3 region has the DNA TGTGCCAGCGGGAAGCAGGGGGCGTCCTACACCTTC.